This T cell receptor beta chain was obtained from a study of blood T cell repertoires in COVID-19. Study-level information: The United States, Italy and Spain supplied acute and convalescent COVID-19 samples.

Sequencing was performed with immunoSEQ multiplex PCR; in TCRdb, only in-frame clones are kept and a portion is missing. In the table there are more than 100,000 clones, roughly 90% of which are singletons. V was clipped by 0 bases and J by 0 bases, with 11 bases between them. The germline gives CDR1 MGHRA, CDR2 YSYEKL. This CDR3 comprises 16 residues. Sequenced: peripheral blood. The sequence came from a man aged 50 to 60 with active or convalescent COVID-19. J is TRBJ1-1 and V is TRBV4-1; TRBD1 is a possible D gene (5 bases). The DNA of the CDR3 is TGCGCCAGCAGCCAAGATATAGGGACTTTGAACACTGAAGCTTTCTTT. Amino acid sequence: CASSQDIGTLNTEAFF.